This TCR beta chain was captured in a study of technical replicates of blood from several donors. The ends were cut back, 1 base at V and 4 bases at J, with 23 bases in the middle. The CDR3 loop spans 18 amino acids. Germline lookup yields CDR1 SGHNT and CDR2 YYREEE (reference sequence). Sequenced by immunoSEQ multiplex PCR; TCRdb stores in-frame clones only, minus some. This table has tens of thousands of clones, around 87% appearing once. This receptor was obtained from a human donor in good health. Some clones in this sample may be carry-over from other donors' samples. This chain joins TRBV5-4 and TRBJ1-1; D may be TRBD1 (5 bases). Source material: PBMCs. The CDR3 nucleotides are TGTGCCAGCAGCTTGCTAACGCGCAGGGCCGGGGGGACCACTGAAGCTTTCTTT. Its protein product is CASSLLTRRAGGTTEAFF.